The present T cell receptor (beta chain) was sequenced within a study of blood T cell repertoires in COVID-19. Across the study: Sites in the United States, Italy and Spain provided acute and convalescent COVID-19 samples. PBMCs, B-cell-depleted T cells, or T cells were the source of the cDNA or gDNA that made up the material.

The germline CDR1 and CDR2 sequences are SGHVS and FQNEAQ. The CDR3 length is 15 residues. V lost 3 bases to trimming and J lost 1 base; unmatched junction nucleotides: 5. Original analysis: Nucleated cell counts were estimated from reference gene primer amplification. Repertoires were generated with immunoSEQ multiplex PCR, while TCRdb's copy carries only in-frame clones and drops some. V and J calls and clone size come straight from that table; D and trimming were deduced from the DNA. Altogether 100,000 or so clones are present, approximately 82% being singletons, with the ten largest covering 9.8%.

V and J are TRBV7-8 and TRBJ2-7; 8 positions agree with TRBD2. This sequence was found in a man in his sixties with active or convalescent COVID-19. Sequencing was carried out using peripheral blood. For the CDR3, the DNA is TGTGCCAGCAGCTTTACTAGCGGACAATCCTACGAGCAGTACGTC. Protein product: CASSFTSGQSYEQYV.